Sequencing of this T cell receptor (beta chain) was carried out in a study of cytomegalovirus exposure and HLA in healthy donors. Across the whole study: Roughly 77 million unique TCRs from HLA-typed donors made up an early data release. Study-wide results and limits: In a later analysis, an Asian-associated ancestry cluster reportedly showed fewer N-insertions than the roughly 700-donor mean. The authors later linked a missense DCLRE1C variant to TCR beta V- and J-gene trimming.

To note about this clone: Antigen: not known.

This PCR relied on a set of 60 Vbeta primers and 13 Jbeta primers. Assay: immunoSEQ multiplex PCR; the TCRdb copy retains only in-frame clones and omits some. The sample consists of 54,000 or so clones, roughly 60% of them appearing once. The germline gives CDR1 SEHNR, CDR2 FQNEAQ (reference sequence). The V segment lost 4 bases and the J segment 2 bases; nucleotides outside the gene matches: 10. This CDR3 comprises 18 residues. This receptor was obtained from a human donor in good health. The sequencing sample was made of PBMCs. This chain joins TRBV7-9 and TRBJ2-7; 14 bases match TRBD2. The CDR3 sequence is CASSWRLAGGPIPYEQYF. The CDR3, as DNA: TGTGCCAGCAGCTGGCGACTAGCGGGGGGGCCGATTCCCTACGAGCAGTACTTC.